This TCR beta chain was identified during a study of patients and donors after allogeneic stem cell transplantation. Germline CDR1 DFQATT, CDR2 SNEGSKA (reference sequence). With 6 bases clipped from V and 8 bases from J, the junction kept 5 bases outside the gene matches. CDR3 length: 11 amino acids. TCRdb re-called the RT-PCR reads with MiXCR, one entry per CDR3 protein. This sample has about 410,000 distinct CDR3 sequences; around 16% occur once, and the top ten carry around 7.9%. The rearrangement links TRBV20-1 to TRBJ1-1; 8 nucleotides match TRBD1. This TCR came from a human donor who was either an allogeneic HSCT recipient or a stem cell or donor lymphocyte infusion donor (not recorded which). It is not recorded whose cells these are; they may come from a transplant donor. The sample consisted of blood, either unsorted or a sorted T cell fraction (not recorded which). This CDR3 reads CSAPRQGEAFF. The DNA for the CDR3 is TGCAGTGCACCCCGACAGGGGGAAGCTTTCTTT.